This entry lists 18 T cell receptor beta chains sequenced from one sample in a study of CD8 T cells in Susac syndrome. It was with random hexamers that roughly 0.45 to 1 ug RNA was reverse transcribed. TCRdb reprocessed the immunoSEQ multiplex PCR reads with MiXCR, giving one entry per CDR3 protein. The sample shows 150,000 to 190,000 distinct CDR3 sequences, approximately 95% of them seen only once. The source material was CD4+ T cells from PBMCs. These receptors came from a human donor with Susac syndrome.

The chain couples TRBV5-6 to TRBJ2-5; no reliable D call. The CDR3 contains 15 residues. Germline assignment: CDR1 SGHDT and CDR2 YYEEEE. Trimming stripped 0 bases from V and 1 base from J, with 10 bases between. CDR3 in DNA: TGTGCCAGCAGCTTGGACAGAAGGATCCAAGAGACCCAGTACTTC. Its protein is CASSLDRRIQETQYF.

The chain joins TRBV11-2 to TRBJ2-5; 11 nucleotides line up with TRBD2. The germline V gene has CDR1 SGHAT and CDR2 FQNNGV. The CDR3 contains 17 residues. The V segment lost 3 bases and the J segment 7 bases; nucleotides outside the gene matches: 13. CDR3 loop: CASSLVTSGGLGSTQYF. The CDR3 nucleotides are TGTGCCAGCAGCTTGGTCACTAGCGGGGGCCTCGGATCGACCCAGTACTTC.

The genes are TRBV29-1 and TRBJ2-1, with 8 bases identical to TRBD2. The CDR3 is 15 amino acids. CDR1 is SQVTM and CDR2 is ANQGSEA in the germline V gene. V was clipped by 5 bases and J by 3 bases; unmatched bases: 9. CDR3 nucleotides: TGCAGCGTTCCCTACCCCGGGGGGGGCTACAATGAGCAGTTCTTC. Protein: CSVPYPGGGYNEQFF.

The J gene is TRBJ2-5, the V gene TRBV24-1, with D perhaps matching TRBD1 (6 bases). The germline CDR1 and CDR2 sequences are KGHDR and SFDVKD. The germline V and J ends were trimmed by 5 bases and 4 bases, with 13 bases remaining between them. This CDR3 is built from 14 residues. The CDR3 DNA is TGTGCCACCAGTGCTACGGACAGTATAGAGACCCAGTACTTC. Amino acid sequence: CATSATDSIETQYF.

The chain couples TRBV2 to TRBJ2-7; D is uncertain. V was trimmed by 4 bases and J by 2 bases, leaving 9 bases between them. Germline values: CDR1 SNHLY, CDR2 FYNNEI. The CDR3 totals 13 residues. The CDR3 spells CASSVGQAYEQYF. The CDR3 DNA is TGTGCCAGCAGTGTAGGGCAGGCCTACGAGCAGTACTTC.

The chain couples TRBV29-1 to TRBJ2-3, with TRBD2 matching 12 bases. The V segment lost 7 bases and the J segment 2 bases; nucleotides outside the gene matches: 4. Germline CDR1 SQVTM, CDR2 ANQGSEA. The CDR3 covers 14 residues. CDR3 sequence (DNA): TGCAGCGCTTCTAGCGGGGGGGCCACAGATACGCAGTATTTT. This codes for CSASSGGATDTQYF.

The chain's CDR3 is CASSDGGGSNQPQHF. The CDR3 region has the DNA TGTGCCAGCAGTGATGGGGGGGGATCCAATCAGCCCCAGCATTTT. The rearrangement uses TRBV2 and TRBJ1-5; weak D call: TRBD1 (5 bases). The V gene lost 3 bases and the J gene lost 3 bases, with 12 bases spanning the gap. This CDR3 is 15 amino acids long. Germline V gene lookup returns CDR1 SNHLY and CDR2 FYNNEI.

The chain carries TRBV20-1 and TRBJ1-5; perhaps TRBD1 as D (5 bases). The CDR3 length is 13 residues. Germline V gene data show CDR1 as DFQATT and CDR2 as SNEGSKA (reference sequence). V lost 3 bases and J lost 5, with 11 bases in between. The CDR3 bases are TGCAGTGCTAGTCAGGGAATCGATCAGCCCCAGCATTTT. It translates to CSASQGIDQPQHF.

The chain carries TRBV9 and TRBJ1-5; D is ambiguous. Germline-derived CDR1 and CDR2 are SGDLS and YYNGEE. With 2 bases removed from V and 2 bases from J, the gap between germline ends came to 8 bases. The CDR3 covers 14 residues. The CDR3 DNA is TGTGCCAGCAGCGTCCTCCCGGGCAATCAGCCCCAGCATTTT. Its translation is CASSVLPGNQPQHF.

The genes are TRBV4-3 and TRBJ2-1, with 12 bases fitting TRBD2. The length of the CDR3 is 15 residues. With 1 base clipped from V and 10 bases from J, the junction kept 5 bases outside the gene matches. Germline loops: CDR1 LGHNA, CDR2 YSLEER. As DNA, the CDR3 is TGCGCCAGCAGCCAAGCTAGCGGGGGGGTAGGGGAGCAGTTCTTC. This translates into CASSQASGGVGEQFF.

In this sample, this clonotype turned up once. The V call is TRBV9, the J call TRBJ2-3, with D unclear. This CDR3 is 14 amino acids long. V was cut by 1 base and J by 1 base, with 7 bases left in between. Germline CDR1 and CDR2: SGDLS and YYNGEE. The CDR3 DNA is TGTGCCAGCAGCGTATCATCCCGCACAGATACGCAGTATTTT. Protein: CASSVSSRTDTQYF.

The chain is built from TRBV5-6 and TRBJ1-2; D is ambiguous. Germline-derived CDR1 and CDR2 are SGHDT and YYEEEE. V was trimmed by 9 bases and J by 8 bases, leaving 29 bases between them. The CDR3 contains 16 residues. This CDR3 reads CATSTALQDLNSGYTF. The CDR3 DNA sequence: TGTGCCACCTCGACTGCCCTGCAGGACCTTAACTCGGGCTACACCTTC.

This clonotype was recorded a few times. The genes are TRBV27 and TRBJ1-6; D is ambiguous. V was cut by 5 bases and J by 7 bases, with 6 bases left in between. The length of the CDR3 is 12 residues. Germline CDR1 is MNHEY and CDR2 is SMNVEV (reference sequence). The CDR3 DNA reads as TGTGCCAGCAGTGGTGGGAATTCACCCCTCCACTTT. Translating gives CASSGGNSPLHF.

The chain links TRBV20-1 to TRBJ2-7, with D perhaps matching TRBD1 (5 bases). The CDR3 runs 15 residues. Trimming stripped 3 bases from V and 3 bases from J, with 18 bases between. Germline V gene data show CDR1 as DFQATT and CDR2 as SNEGSKA (reference sequence). CDR3 protein: CSASTSQGSVYEQYF. The CDR3 coding sequence is TGCAGTGCTAGCACAAGTCAGGGATCTGTCTACGAGCAGTACTTC.

This sequence joins TRBV5-4 and TRBJ2-5, with 7 bases lining up with TRBD1. The CDR3 contains 13 residues. The junction had 8 bases not matched to a gene; V was cut back by 3 bases and J by 9 bases. From germline, CDR1 is SGHNT and CDR2 YYREEE (reference sequence). CDR3 residues: CASSSRDSSAQYF. The CDR3 DNA sequence: TGTGCCAGCAGCTCCCGGGACAGTTCGGCCCAGTACTTC.

V gene TRBV29-1 combines with J gene TRBJ2-1; D gene uncertain. CDR1 and CDR2 (germline): SQVTM, ANQGSEA. CDR3 length equals 12 residues. The V end lost 0 bases, the J end lost 7 bases, and 7 bases lay between the germline ends. The CDR3 coding sequence is TGCAGCGTTGAAGATCTAGGGAATGAGCAGTTCTTC. Its translation is CSVEDLGNEQFF.

V usage is TRBV25-1 and J usage is TRBJ2-5; D possibly matches TRBD1 or TRBD2 (5 bases each). CDR1 MGHDK and CDR2 SYGVNS come from the germline V gene. V was shortened by 4 bases and J by 3 bases, with 9 bases between the two germline ends. The CDR3 sequence is 13 residues long. This CDR3 reads CASSAGTEETQYF. The CDR3 DNA reads TGTGCCAGCAGTGCGGGGACGGAAGAGACCCAGTACTTC.

The chain links TRBV20-1 to TRBJ2-7; 8 bases align to TRBD2. The CDR3 totals 15 residues. Per the germline V gene, CDR1 is DFQATT and CDR2 is SNEGSKA (reference sequence). Trimming took 0 bases from V and 2 from J; bases not matched to a gene: 6. CDR3 sequence reads: CSARDWGRGAYEQYF. CDR3 sequence (DNA): TGCAGTGCTAGAGATTGGGGGCGGGGGGCCTACGAGCAGTACTTC.